Described below is a single TCR beta chain sequence and its context. What it binds is not known. TCRdb's copy holds only in-frame clones and misses some; the assay was immunoSEQ multiplex PCR. The sample yields 150,000 to 200,000 clones, 81% seen once. These data come from a study of cytomegalovirus exposure and HLA in healthy donors. Study-level background: A subsequent analysis stated that the 120 validation repertoires were run on the same platform as the roughly 670 first-cohort repertoires. Study-wide points: Among the CMV-associated chains, a few were confirmed in vitro as specific for CMV antigens. Both high specificity and high sensitivity reportedly marked the classifier's diagnosis of cytomegalovirus status. Clusters of TCRs from the first cohort tended to co-occur in the 120 or so validation repertoires (as a later analysis found).

Germline-derived CDR1 and CDR2 are GTSNPN and SVGIG (reference sequence). The length of the CDR3 is 13 residues. J gave up 4 bases and V 2 bases, and 4 bases lay outside the gene matches. The receptor was derived from a woman aged 30 to 39 in good health and CMV-seronegative. The rearrangement uses TRBV30 and TRBJ2-7; 8 bases fit TRBD2. Material for sequencing was PBMCs. CDR3 in DNA: TGTGCCTGGAGTTGGACTAGCAGTTACGAGCAGTACTTC. Translation gives CAWSWTSSYEQYF.